The 14 T cell receptor beta chains below come from one sample, sequenced in a study of blood T cell repertoires in COVID-19. Libraries were prepared by immunoSEQ multiplex PCR; TCRdb keeps only in-frame clonotypes and omits some of them. Seen here are 200,000 to 300,000 clones, 88% observed once, and the top ten hold 0.95% to 1.5%. The source material was PBMCs or T cells enriched from blood (not recorded which). The source is a woman aged 40 to 50 with acute COVID-19.

This clone was detected once. This sequence joins TRBV5-8 and TRBJ1-2; the D is unclear. The germline V and J ends were trimmed by 4 bases and 6 bases, with 10 bases remaining between them. The CDR3 totals 12 residues. CDR1 and CDR2 (germline): SGHTS, YDEGEE. As DNA, the CDR3 is TGTGCCAGCAGCCTCTTCAACAATGGCTACACCTTC. Amino acid sequence: CASSLFNNGYTF.

The V and J genes are TRBV5-8 and TRBJ1-2, with TRBD1 matching over 8 bases. This CDR3 is 14 amino acids long. V was clipped by 4 bases and J by 6 bases; unmatched bases: 8. CDR1 SGHTS and CDR2 YDEGEE come from the germline V gene. For the CDR3, the DNA is TGTGCCAGCAGCCTCCTCGCAGGGGGCAATGGCTACACCTTC. Encoded protein: CASSLLAGGNGYTF.

V is TRBV19 and J is TRBJ1-4; 10 bases are shared with TRBD1. Germline CDR1 reads LNHDA; CDR2 reads SQIVND (reference sequence). This CDR3 is built from 17 residues. The J segment lost 10 bases and the V segment lost 3 bases, leaving 14 bases of the junction unmatched. CDR3 coding DNA: TGTGCCAGTAGTATCCTCCCGACAGGGGGCATTCTGGCAAAACTGTTTTTT. Translated: CASSILPTGGILAKLFF.

This clone was detected once. This chain connects TRBV7-2 to TRBJ2-5; 8 bases are shared with TRBD1. V shed 7 bases, J shed 9 bases, and the junction held 13 bases outside the gene matches. The germline V gene has CDR1 SGHTA and CDR2 FQGNSA. The CDR3 is 14 amino acids. Written as DNA, the CDR3 is TGTGCCAGCACCACGTCCAGGGGGCGCGTTGCCCAGTACTTC. This gives the protein CASTTSRGRVAQYF.

This clone was seen a few times. V is TRBV24-1 and J is TRBJ1-3; D is possibly TRBD1 (5 bases). Trimming stripped 4 bases from V and 0 bases from J, with 9 bases between. CDR1 is KGHDR and CDR2 is SFDVKD in the germline V gene. The CDR3 spans 15 residues. CDR3 amino acids: CATSDGGASGNTIYF. CDR3 bases: TGTGCCACCAGTGACGGAGGGGCCTCTGGAAACACCATATATTTT.

V is TRBV6-6 and J is TRBJ1-2; D call uncertain. Looked up from germline, CDR1 is MNHNY and CDR2 is SVGAGI (reference sequence). CDR3 length: 14 residues. V lost 2 bases, J lost 5 bases, and 12 bases lay in between. The CDR3 DNA reads as TGTGCCAGCAGTTACGAGGGCACTAGTTATGGCTACACCTTC. The encoded protein is CASSYEGTSYGYTF.

A few counts support this clone. The chain has TRBV27 and TRBJ2-3, with 9 bases identical to TRBD2. The V and J ends lost 2 bases and 7 bases, in that order; junction bases with no gene match: 7. This CDR3 comprises 15 residues. Germline V gene sequence: CDR1 MNHEY, CDR2 SMNVEV (reference sequence). The CDR3 is CASSLGGRAGNTQYF. CDR3 bases: TGTGCCAGCAGTTTAGGCGGGAGGGCCGGAAATACGCAGTATTTT.

V usage is TRBV28 and J usage is TRBJ1-5, with D possibly TRBD1 on 5 matching bases. V was clipped by 5 bases and J by 9 bases, with 14 bases between them. The CDR3 is 13 residues long. The V gene's germline CDR1 is MDHEN and CDR2 SYDVKM. The CDR3 protein is CASSLRAGGPQHF. The CDR3 bases are TGTGCCAGCAGTCTCAGGGCGGGGGGGCCCCAGCATTTT. Based on the CDR3 plus reference TRBV28 and TRBJ1-5, the full variable domain is DVKVTQSSRYLVKRTGEKVFLECVQDMDHENMFWYRQDPGLGLRLIYFSYDVKMKEKGDIPEGYSVSREKKERFSLILESASTNQTSMYLCASSLRAGGPQHFGDGTRLSIL.

The V and J genes are TRBV30 and TRBJ1-3, with TRBD1 as a possible D gene (6 bases). The V end lost 3 bases, the J end lost 4 bases, and 10 bases lay between the germline ends. CDR1 GTSNPN and CDR2 SVGIG come from the germline V gene (reference sequence). The CDR3 runs 13 residues. The CDR3: CAWRPTGGNTIYF. As DNA, the CDR3 is TGTGCCTGGAGGCCGACAGGAGGAAACACCATATATTTT.

V usage is TRBV27 and J usage is TRBJ2-7; TRBD2 might be the D (6 bases). Germline V gene lookup returns CDR1 MNHEY and CDR2 SMNVEV (reference sequence). Trimming removed 3 bases at V and 4 bases at J, with 19 bases between. CDR3 length equals 16 residues. The CDR3 nucleotides are TGTGCCAGCAGTTTTGATGGGCTTAACGCGGGATACGAGCAGTACTTC. It specifies CASSFDGLNAGYEQYF.

The V gene is TRBV25-1, the J gene TRBJ2-1; 12 nucleotides match TRBD2. The junction had 5 bases not matched to a gene; V was cut back by 3 bases and J by 8 bases. This CDR3 has 15 amino acids. CDR1 and CDR2 (germline): MGHDK, SYGVNS. As DNA, the CDR3 is TGTGCCAGCAGTGACCAACTAGCGGGAGGCGATGAGCAGTTCTTC. It codes for CASSDQLAGGDEQFF. Full variable domain (outside the CDR3, taken from reference TRBV25-1 and TRBJ2-1): EADIYQTPRYLVIGTGKKITLECSQTMGHDKMYWYQQDPGMELHLIHYSYGVNSTEKGDLSSESTVSRIRTEHFPLTLESARPSHTSQYLCASSDQLAGGDEQFFGPGTRLTVL.

V gene TRBV28 combines with J gene TRBJ2-1, with 9 bases identical to TRBD2. This CDR3 has 14 amino acids. CDR1 is MDHEN, CDR2 SYDVKM, per germline. The trim removed 6 bases at V and 8 bases at J, leaving 8 bases unmatched. This CDR3 reads CASSISGSMDEQFF. The CDR3 coding sequence is TGTGCCAGCAGCATTAGCGGGAGCATGGATGAGCAGTTCTTC.

The rearrangement joins TRBV12-5 to TRBJ2-7; 8 bases are a match to TRBD1. The V gene end was trimmed by 0 bases and the J gene end by 3 bases; junction bases not matched to a gene: 7. The germline gives CDR1 LGHNT, CDR2 FRNRAP. The CDR3 sequence is 16 residues long. The CDR3 protein is CASGLVLGQGFYEQYV. Written as DNA, the CDR3 is TGTGCTAGTGGTTTGGTACTCGGACAGGGTTTCTACGAGCAGTACGTC.

The V and J genes are TRBV28 and TRBJ1-2; D is perhaps TRBD1 (6 bases). Germline lookup yields CDR1 MDHEN and CDR2 SYDVKM. Deletions cut 5 bases from V and 0 bases from J, with 13 bases between. This CDR3 contains 15 residues. The CDR3 DNA is TGTGCCAGCAGTCTAGGGGGAAGAGCTAACTATGGCTACACCTTC. It yields the protein CASSLGGRANYGYTF.